The 20 T cell receptor beta chains given below trace back to one sample, sequenced in a study of Ad26.COV2.S vaccination and SARS-CoV-2 variants. Sequencing was performed with immunoSEQ multiplex PCR; in TCRdb, only in-frame clones are kept and a portion is missing. Of about 390,000 clones in the sample, roughly nine tenths are singletons; the top ten hold 3.5%. Treatment noted: roughly 20 received Ad26.COV2.S at low or high dose, single or two shots; roughly five received placebo; per-sample allocation not given. Samples came from day 63 after the first vaccine or placebo injection. Material: peripheral blood, obtained in a trial of Ad26.COV2.S vaccine versus placebo. All receptors come from a person aged 18-60 years who received the Ad26.COV2.S COVID-19 vaccine or a placebo.

In this sample, this clone turned up a few times. The chain carries TRBV19 and TRBJ1-1, with D unresolved. There are 15 residues in the CDR3. CDR1 LNHDA and CDR2 SQIVND come from the germline V gene (reference sequence). With 2 bases removed from V and 1 base from J, the gap between germline ends came to 11 bases. CDR3 in amino acids: CASSIRGLANTEAFF. For the CDR3, the DNA is TGTGCCAGTAGTATACGAGGCCTAGCGAACACTGAAGCTTTCTTT.

This clone appeared once. The J gene is TRBJ2-2, the V gene TRBV11-2, with 9 bases identical to TRBD2. Trimming cost V 0 bases and J 4 bases; bases outside gene matches: 9. This CDR3 contains 18 residues. Germline lookup yields CDR1 SGHAT and CDR2 FQNNGV. Here the CDR3 reads CASSLEWGLAGFTGELFF. In DNA, the CDR3 is TGTGCCAGCAGCTTAGAATGGGGGCTAGCGGGGTTCACCGGGGAGCTGTTTTTT.

This clone was picked up one time. The V call is TRBV7-9, the J call TRBJ1-1, with 10 bases matching TRBD1. The V and J ends lost 5 bases and 6 bases, in that order; junction bases with no gene match: 9. CDR1 and CDR2 from the germline V gene are SEHNR and FQNEAQ (reference sequence). This CDR3 comprises 15 residues. Here the CDR3 DNA reads TGTGCCAGCAGCACCTCCGGGACAGGGGTGTCTGAAGCTTTCTTT. This sequence encodes CASSTSGTGVSEAFF.

This clone was seen just once. The chain carries TRBV18 and TRBJ2-3, with D possibly called TRBD1 or TRBD2 (5 bases each). The CDR3 consists of 16 residues. V lost 4 bases to trimming and J lost 2 bases, with 16 bases between them. Germline V CDR1 and CDR2: KGHSH, LQKENI. CDR3 sequence: CASSQGTRPITDTQYF. CDR3 DNA sequence: TGTGCCAGCTCACAAGGGACGAGGCCTATCACAGATACGCAGTATTTT.

V gene TRBV2 combines with J gene TRBJ2-5, with D possibly being TRBD2 (6 bases). This CDR3 has 13 amino acids. CDR1 is SNHLY, CDR2 FYNNEI, per germline. Trimming removed 6 bases from V and 4 bases from J, with 12 bases in between. The CDR3 spells CASSVADLETQYF. The CDR3 nucleotides read TGTGCCAGCAGCGTAGCGGACCTAGAGACCCAGTACTTC.

The genes are TRBV7-9 and TRBJ1-1, with D tentatively TRBD1 (5 bases). The germline V gene has CDR1 SEHNR and CDR2 FQNEAQ (reference sequence). The CDR3 is 12 amino acids. V lost 0 bases, J lost 10 bases, and 9 bases lay in between. This CDR3 is CASSLAGQGAFF. The CDR3 nucleotides read TGTGCCAGCAGCTTAGCAGGACAAGGAGCTTTCTTT.

This rearrangement joins TRBV7-8 to TRBJ1-3; D not certain. V shed 0 bases and J shed 0 bases, with 6 bases lying between them. The CDR3 consists of 15 residues. CDR1 and CDR2 from the germline V gene are SGHVS and FQNEAQ. CDR3 loop: CASSLAWNSGNTIYF. In nucleotides, the CDR3 is TGTGCCAGCAGCTTAGCTTGGAACTCTGGAAACACCATATATTTT.

Notes on this clone: Sequence at one end of the junction differs from germline and may be a read error. At the DNA level, this CDR3 is encoded by other sequences in the same sample as well. V is TRBV3-1 (or the pseudogene TRBV3-2) and J is TRBJ1-1; D gene unclear. CDR1 and CDR2 (germline): LGHDT, YNNKEL (reference sequence). This CDR3 has 13 residues. This chain's CDR3 is CASSQEGITEAFF. For the CDR3, the DNA is TGCGCCAGCAGCCAAGAAGGCATCACTGAAGCTTTCTTT.

In regard to this clone: Just one base apart from a much larger clone, this may be a read error. J is TRBJ1-1 and V is TRBV12-3 or TRBV12-4; D ambiguous. The CDR3 length is 11 residues. V was cut by 3 bases and J by 2 bases, with 1 base left in between. The CDR3 reads CASSFNTEAFF. The CDR3, as DNA: TGTGCCAGCAGTTTCAACACTGAAGCTTTCTTT.

This clone was detected once. This chain links TRBV5-1 with TRBJ1-1; D gene ambiguous. Germline lookup yields CDR1 SGHRS and CDR2 YFSETQ. V lost 4 bases to trimming and J lost 0 bases, with 10 bases between them. This CDR3 has 14 residues. The CDR3 DNA is TGCGCCAGCAGCGAGGGCCCTTTGAACACTGAAGCTTTCTTT. It is translated as CASSEGPLNTEAFF.

The chain recombines TRBV7-8 with TRBJ2-5; D is perhaps TRBD1 (7 bases). The CDR3 extends over 16 amino acids. Trimming took 5 bases from V and 5 from J, leaving 21 bases between them. The V gene's germline CDR1 is SGHVS and CDR2 FQNEAQ. The CDR3 sequence is CASSPYRLPGGETQYF. The CDR3 bases are TGTGCCAGCAGCCCTTACCGACTTCCAGGGGGGGAGACCCAGTACTTC.

J is TRBJ1-1 and V is TRBV7-2, with D unresolved. In germline, CDR1 is SGHTA, CDR2 FQGNSA. V lost 5 bases to trimming and J lost 1 base, with 8 bases between them. This CDR3 is 13 amino acids long. CDR3 sequence (DNA): TGTGCCAGCAGCCCCAGTGCGAACACTGAAGCTTTCTTT. Protein product: CASSPSANTEAFF.

This chain connects TRBV27 to TRBJ1-2, with unresolved D. V lost 3 bases to trimming and J lost 8 bases, with 10 bases between them. CDR3 size: 12 residues. CDR1 is MNHEY and CDR2 is SMNVEV in the germline V gene (reference sequence). CDR3 sequence (DNA): TGTGCCAGCAGTTTTTCCGGGAAAGGCTACACCTTC. Translation gives CASSFSGKGYTF.

This rearrangement joins TRBV30 to TRBJ1-2; maybe TRBD1 (5 bases). The germline CDR1 and CDR2 sequences are GTSNPN and SVGIG (reference sequence). CDR3 size: 18 residues. The V end was cut by 0 bases, the J end by 5 bases, with 25 bases between. The DNA of the CDR3 is TGTGCCTGGAGTGTACGTTTTTCTGGGCCGGGGCTTCGGTATGGCTACACCTTC. It codes for CAWSVRFSGPGLRYGYTF.

The J gene is TRBJ1-2, the V gene TRBV27; no clear D. This CDR3 contains 13 residues. V was trimmed by 5 bases and J by 5 bases, leaving 12 bases between them. CDR1 is MNHEY and CDR2 is SMNVEV in the germline V gene (reference sequence). The CDR3 spells CASSLGRWYGYTF. The CDR3 DNA reads TGTGCCAGCAGTCTAGGGAGGTGGTATGGCTACACCTTC.

V is TRBV19 and J is TRBJ2-2; D remains unclear. Trimming removed 3 bases from V and 5 bases from J, with 7 bases in between. CDR1 LNHDA and CDR2 SQIVND come from the germline V gene (reference sequence). The CDR3 is 13 residues long. The CDR3 reads CASSILRTGELFF. Here the CDR3 DNA reads TGTGCCAGTAGTATTTTGCGAACCGGGGAGCTGTTTTTT. Using reference TRBV19 and TRBJ2-2 for the parts outside the CDR3, the full variable domain is DGGITQSPKYLFRKEGQNVTLSCEQNLNHDAMYWYRQDPGQGLRLIYYSQIVNDFQKGDIAEGYSVSREKKESFPLTVTSAQKNPTAFYLCASSILRTGELFFGEGSRLTVL.

Comments on this clone: The identical CDR3 is also encoded by other nucleotide sequences in the sample. The V call is TRBV2, the J call TRBJ2-7; either TRBD1 or TRBD2 may fit D (5 bases each). The CDR3 extends over 13 amino acids. CDR1 SNHLY and CDR2 FYNNEI come from the germline V gene. Trimming cost V 5 bases and J 2 bases, with 10 bases left between them. CDR3 in DNA: TGTGCCAGCAGTCGGGACCGGGCCTACGAGCAGTACTTC. It translates to CASSRDRAYEQYF.

The chain recombines TRBV6-6 with TRBJ1-1; D is undetermined. CDR3 length: 15 amino acids. V was shortened by 0 bases and J by 7 bases, with 15 bases between the two germline ends. Germline V gene data show CDR1 as MNHNY and CDR2 as SVGAGI (reference sequence). CDR3 in DNA: TGTGCCAGCAGTTACTCGAATTCCGGGGTGGGTGAAGCTTTCTTT. Translated, it gives CASSYSNSGVGEAFF.

The chain has TRBV5-1 and TRBJ2-1; perhaps D is TRBD1 or TRBD2 (5 bases each). V shed 1 base and J shed 5 bases, with 13 bases lying between them. Germline CDR1 reads SGHRS; CDR2 reads YFSETQ. There are 15 residues in the CDR3. The CDR3 reads CASSLLSVGDNEQFF. The CDR3 DNA follows: TGCGCCAGCAGCTTGTTATCGGTGGGGGACAATGAGCAGTTCTTC.

The gene calls are TRBV19 and TRBJ2-7; the match to TRBD2 covers 9 bases. Germline V lookup: CDR1 LNHDA, CDR2 SQIVND (reference sequence). CDR3 length: 16 residues. Trimming removed 1 base from V and 3 bases from J; junction bases left unmatched: 7. The CDR3, as DNA: TGTGCCAGTAGTATAGTACCTAGCGGGGCCCTCTACGAGCAGTACTTC. Its protein product is CASSIVPSGALYEQYF.